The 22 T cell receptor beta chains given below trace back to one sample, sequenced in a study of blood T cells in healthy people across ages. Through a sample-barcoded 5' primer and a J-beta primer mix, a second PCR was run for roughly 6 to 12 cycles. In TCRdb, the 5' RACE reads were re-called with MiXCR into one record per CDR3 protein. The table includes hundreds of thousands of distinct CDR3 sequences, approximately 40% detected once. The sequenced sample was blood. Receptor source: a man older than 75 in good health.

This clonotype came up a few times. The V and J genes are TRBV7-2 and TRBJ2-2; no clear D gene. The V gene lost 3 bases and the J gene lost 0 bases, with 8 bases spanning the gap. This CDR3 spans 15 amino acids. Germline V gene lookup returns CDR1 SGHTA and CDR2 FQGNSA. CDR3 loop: CASSFTETNTGELFF. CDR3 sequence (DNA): TGTGCCAGCAGCTTTACGGAAACGAACACCGGGGAGCTGTTTTTT.

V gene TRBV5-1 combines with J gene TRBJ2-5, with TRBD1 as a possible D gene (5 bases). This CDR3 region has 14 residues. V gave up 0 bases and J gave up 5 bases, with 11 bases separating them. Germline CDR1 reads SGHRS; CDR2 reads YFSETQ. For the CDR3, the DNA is TGCGCCAGCAGCTTGGCCCAGGGCAGGGAGACCCAGTACTTC. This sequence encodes CASSLAQGRETQYF.

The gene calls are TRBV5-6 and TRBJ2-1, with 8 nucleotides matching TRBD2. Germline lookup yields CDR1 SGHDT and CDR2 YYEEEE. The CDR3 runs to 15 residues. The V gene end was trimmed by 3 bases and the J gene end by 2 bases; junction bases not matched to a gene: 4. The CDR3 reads CASSSTGLAYNEQFF. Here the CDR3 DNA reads TGTGCCAGCAGCTCTACGGGACTAGCCTACAATGAGCAGTTCTTC.

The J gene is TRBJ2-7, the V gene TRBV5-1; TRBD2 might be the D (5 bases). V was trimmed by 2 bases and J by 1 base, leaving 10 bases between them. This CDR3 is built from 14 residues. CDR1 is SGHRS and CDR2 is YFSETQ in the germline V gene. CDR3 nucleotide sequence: TGCGCCAGCAGCTTCCGGGGTAATTCCTACGAGCAGTACTTC. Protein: CASSFRGNSYEQYF. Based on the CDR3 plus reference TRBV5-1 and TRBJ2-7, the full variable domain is KAGVTQTPRYLIKTRGQQVTLSCSPISGHRSVSWYQQTPGQGLQFLFEYFSETQRNKGNFPGRFSGRQFSNSRSEMNVSTLELGDSALYLCASSFRGNSYEQYFGPGTRLTVT.

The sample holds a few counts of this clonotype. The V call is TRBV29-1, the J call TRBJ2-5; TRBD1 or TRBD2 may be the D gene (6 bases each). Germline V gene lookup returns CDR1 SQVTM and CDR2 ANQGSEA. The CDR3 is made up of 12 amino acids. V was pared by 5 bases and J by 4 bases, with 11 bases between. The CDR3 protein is CSVSWGAETQYF. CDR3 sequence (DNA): TGCAGCGTTTCATGGGGGGCAGAGACCCAGTACTTC.

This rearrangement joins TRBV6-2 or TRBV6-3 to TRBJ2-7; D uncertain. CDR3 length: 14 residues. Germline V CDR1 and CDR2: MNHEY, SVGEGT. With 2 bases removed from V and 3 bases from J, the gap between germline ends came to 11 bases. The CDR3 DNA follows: TGTGCCAGCAGTTACAGCAGAGCAGGCTACGAGCAGTACTTC. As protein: CASSYSRAGYEQYF.

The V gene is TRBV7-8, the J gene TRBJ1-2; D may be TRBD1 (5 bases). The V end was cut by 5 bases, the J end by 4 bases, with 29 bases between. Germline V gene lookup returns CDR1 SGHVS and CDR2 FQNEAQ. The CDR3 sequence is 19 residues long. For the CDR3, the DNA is TGTGCCAGCAGCCAACCGAAAAGGGGCGGGCGAAGTTCTATCTATGGCTACACCTTC. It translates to CASSQPKRGGRSSIYGYTF.

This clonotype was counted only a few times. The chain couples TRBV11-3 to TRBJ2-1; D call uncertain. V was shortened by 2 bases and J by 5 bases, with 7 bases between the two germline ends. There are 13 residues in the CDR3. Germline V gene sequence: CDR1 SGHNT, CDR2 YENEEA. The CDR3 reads CASSLNEDNEQFF. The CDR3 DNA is TGTGCCAGCAGCTTAAACGAGGACAATGAGCAGTTCTTC.

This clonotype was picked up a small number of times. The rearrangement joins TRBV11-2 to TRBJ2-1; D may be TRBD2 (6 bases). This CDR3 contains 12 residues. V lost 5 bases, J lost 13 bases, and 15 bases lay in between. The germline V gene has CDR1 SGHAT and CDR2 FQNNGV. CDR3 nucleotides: TGTGCCAGCAGCCCCCAACGGGAGACCCAGTTCTTC. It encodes CASSPQRETQFF.

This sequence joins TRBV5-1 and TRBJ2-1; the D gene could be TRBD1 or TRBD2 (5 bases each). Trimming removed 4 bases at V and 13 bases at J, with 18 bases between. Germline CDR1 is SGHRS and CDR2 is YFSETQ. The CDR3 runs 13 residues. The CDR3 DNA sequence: TGCGCCAGCAGCCTGGGGGAAGGAGAGACCCAGTTCTTC. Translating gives CASSLGEGETQFF. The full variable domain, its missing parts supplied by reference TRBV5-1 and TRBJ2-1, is KAGVTQTPRYLIKTRGQQVTLSCSPISGHRSVSWYQQTPGQGLQFLFEYFSETQRNKGNFPGRFSGRQFSNSRSEMNVSTLELGDSALYLCASSLGEGETQFFGPGTRLTVL.

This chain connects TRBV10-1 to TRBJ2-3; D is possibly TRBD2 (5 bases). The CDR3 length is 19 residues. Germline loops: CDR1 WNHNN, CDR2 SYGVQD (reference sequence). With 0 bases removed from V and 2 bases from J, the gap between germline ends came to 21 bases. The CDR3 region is CASSESKYEASSHTDTQYF. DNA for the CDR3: TGCGCCAGCAGTGAGTCTAAGTATGAGGCTAGCTCACACACAGATACGCAGTATTTT.

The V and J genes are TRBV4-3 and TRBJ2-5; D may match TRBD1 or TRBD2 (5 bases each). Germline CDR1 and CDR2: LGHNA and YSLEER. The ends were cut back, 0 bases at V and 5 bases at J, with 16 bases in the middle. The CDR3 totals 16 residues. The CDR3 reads CASSQDRQSPGETQYF. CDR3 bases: TGCGCCAGCAGCCAAGACCGACAGTCGCCGGGGGAGACCCAGTACTTC.

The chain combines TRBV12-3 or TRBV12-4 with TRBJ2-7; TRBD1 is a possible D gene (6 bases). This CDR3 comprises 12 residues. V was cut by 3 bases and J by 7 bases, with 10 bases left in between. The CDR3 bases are TGTGCCAGCAGTTTCCAGGGGAGAGAGCAGTACTTC. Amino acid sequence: CASSFQGREQYF.

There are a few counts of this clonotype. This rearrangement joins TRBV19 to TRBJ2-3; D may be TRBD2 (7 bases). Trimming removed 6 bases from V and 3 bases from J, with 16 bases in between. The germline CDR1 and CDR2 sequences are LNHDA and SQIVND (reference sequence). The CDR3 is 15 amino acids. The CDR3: CASSPRGGWTDTQYF. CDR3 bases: TGTGCCAGTAGCCCGAGGGGGGGTTGGACAGATACGCAGTATTTT.

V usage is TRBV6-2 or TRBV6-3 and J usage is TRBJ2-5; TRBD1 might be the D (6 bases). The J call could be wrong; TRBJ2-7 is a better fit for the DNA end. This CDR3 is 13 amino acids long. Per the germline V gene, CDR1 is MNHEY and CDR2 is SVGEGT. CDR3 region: CASTLTTGYEQYF. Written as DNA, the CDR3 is TGTGCCAGCACCCTTACGACAGGCTACGAGCAGTACTTC.

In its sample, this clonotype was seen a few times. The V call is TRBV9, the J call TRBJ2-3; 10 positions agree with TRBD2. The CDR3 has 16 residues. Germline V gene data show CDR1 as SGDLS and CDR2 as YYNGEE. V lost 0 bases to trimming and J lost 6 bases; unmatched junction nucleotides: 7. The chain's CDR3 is CASSVGASGGFDTQYF. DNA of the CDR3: TGTGCCAGCAGCGTAGGGGCTAGCGGGGGATTTGATACGCAGTATTTT.

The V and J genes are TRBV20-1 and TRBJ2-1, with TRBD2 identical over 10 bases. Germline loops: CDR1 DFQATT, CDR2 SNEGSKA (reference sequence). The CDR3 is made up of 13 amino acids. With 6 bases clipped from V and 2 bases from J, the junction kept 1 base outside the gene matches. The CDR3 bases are TGCAGTGCAACTAGCGGGACCTACAATGAGCAGTTCTTC. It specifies CSATSGTYNEQFF.

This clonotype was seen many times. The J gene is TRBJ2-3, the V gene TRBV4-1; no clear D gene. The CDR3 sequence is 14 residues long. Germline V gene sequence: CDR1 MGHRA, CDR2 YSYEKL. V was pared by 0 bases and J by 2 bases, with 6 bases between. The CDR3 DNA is TGCGCCAGCAGCCAAGATACTACCACAGATACGCAGTATTTT. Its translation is CASSQDTTTDTQYF.

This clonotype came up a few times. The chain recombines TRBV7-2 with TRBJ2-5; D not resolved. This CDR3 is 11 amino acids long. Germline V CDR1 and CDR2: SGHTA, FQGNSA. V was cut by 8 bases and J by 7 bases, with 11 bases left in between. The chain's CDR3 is CASASGGTQYF. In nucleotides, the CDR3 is TGTGCCAGCGCGTCGGGTGGGACCCAGTACTTC. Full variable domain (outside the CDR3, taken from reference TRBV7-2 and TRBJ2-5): GAGVSQSPSNKVTEKGKDVELRCDPISGHTALYWYRQSLGQGLEFLIYFQGNSAPDKSGLPSDRFSAERTGGSVSTLTIQRTQQEDSAVYLCASASGGTQYFGPGTRLLVL.

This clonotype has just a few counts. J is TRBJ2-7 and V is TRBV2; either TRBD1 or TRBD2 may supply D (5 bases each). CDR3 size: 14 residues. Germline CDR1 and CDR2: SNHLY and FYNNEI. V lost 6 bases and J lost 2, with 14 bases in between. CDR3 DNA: TGTGCCAGCAGAAAAGAGGGGACCACCTACGAGCAGTACTTC. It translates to CASRKEGTTYEQYF.

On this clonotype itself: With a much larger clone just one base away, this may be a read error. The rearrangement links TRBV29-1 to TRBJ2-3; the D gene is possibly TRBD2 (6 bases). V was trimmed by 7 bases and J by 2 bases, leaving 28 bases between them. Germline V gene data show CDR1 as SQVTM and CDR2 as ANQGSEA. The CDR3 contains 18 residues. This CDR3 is CSDEGAGRGGFSTDTQYF. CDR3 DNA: TGCAGCGACGAAGGGGCGGGACGGGGTGGATTCTCCACAGATACGCAGTATTTT.

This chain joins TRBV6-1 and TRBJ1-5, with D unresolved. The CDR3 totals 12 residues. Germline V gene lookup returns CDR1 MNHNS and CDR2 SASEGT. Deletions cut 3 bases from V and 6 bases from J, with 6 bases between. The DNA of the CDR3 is TGTGCCAGCAGTGAGTGGGGTCAGCCCCAGCATTTT. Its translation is CASSEWGQPQHF.